This T cell receptor beta chain was recovered during a study of control samples from healthy donors and cancer patients. The repertoire was sequenced with immunoSEQ multiplex PCR; TCRdb's copy has only in-frame clones and lacks some. The sample consists of 150,000 to 200,000 clones, 90% of them appearing once. The sample taken for sequencing was blood. This receptor was identified in a woman aged 50 to 60 in good health.

The DNA for the CDR3 is TGTGCCAGCAGCCAAATGACAGGGGCAAATGAGCAGTTCTTC. Translation gives CASSQMTGANEQFF. This chain connects TRBV3-1 (or the pseudogene TRBV3-2) to TRBJ2-1; the match to TRBD1 covers 8 bases. Germline V lookup: CDR1 LGHDT, CDR2 YNNKEL (reference sequence). The CDR3 covers 14 residues. V was clipped by 2 bases and J by 7 bases; unmatched bases: 4.